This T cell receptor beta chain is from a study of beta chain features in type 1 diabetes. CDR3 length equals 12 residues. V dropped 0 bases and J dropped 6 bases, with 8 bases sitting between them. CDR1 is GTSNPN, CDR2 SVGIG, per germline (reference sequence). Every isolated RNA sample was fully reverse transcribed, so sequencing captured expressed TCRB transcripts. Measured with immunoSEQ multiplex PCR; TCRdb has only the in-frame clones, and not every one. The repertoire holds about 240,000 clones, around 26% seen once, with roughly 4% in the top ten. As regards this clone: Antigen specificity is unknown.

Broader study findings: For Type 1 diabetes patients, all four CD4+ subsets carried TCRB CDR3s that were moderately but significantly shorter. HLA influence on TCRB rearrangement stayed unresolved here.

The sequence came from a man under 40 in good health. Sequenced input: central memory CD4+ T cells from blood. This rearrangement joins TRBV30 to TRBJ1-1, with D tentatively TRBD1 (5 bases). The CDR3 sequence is CAWSVRGSEAFF. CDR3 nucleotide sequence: TGTGCCTGGAGTGTTAGGGGCTCTGAAGCTTTCTTT.